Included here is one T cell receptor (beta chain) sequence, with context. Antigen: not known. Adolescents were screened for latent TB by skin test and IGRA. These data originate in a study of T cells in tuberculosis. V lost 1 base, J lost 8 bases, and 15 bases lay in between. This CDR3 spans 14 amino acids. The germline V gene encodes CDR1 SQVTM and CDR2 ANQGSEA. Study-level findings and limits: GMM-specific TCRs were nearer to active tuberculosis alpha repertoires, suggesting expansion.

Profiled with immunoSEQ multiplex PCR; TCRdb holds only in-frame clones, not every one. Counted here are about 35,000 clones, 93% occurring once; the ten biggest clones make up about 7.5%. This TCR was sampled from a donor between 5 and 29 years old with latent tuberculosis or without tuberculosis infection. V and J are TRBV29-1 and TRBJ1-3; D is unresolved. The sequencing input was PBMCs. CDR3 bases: TGCAGCGTTGAAGTAGCCCGGAACCCAGACACCATATATTTT. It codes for CSVEVARNPDTIYF.